This T cell receptor beta chain stems from a study of T cells after yellow fever vaccination. Study as a whole: Fractions low in cell number were prepared with SMART-Seq v4 Ultra Low Input. Study results and limitations: Overall, a small share of clonotypes was seen in both CD4 and CD8 compartments. A faster peak, day 5 versus 15, was reached by the weaker secondary response. Sorted repertoires could include abundant contaminating clonotypes from bulk cells.

TCRdb analysed the 5' RACE reads with MiXCR anew, one entry per CDR3 protein. Of approximately 90,000 distinct CDR3 sequences in the sample, about 5.8% were seen once. Worth noting for this clonotype: Its target is unknown.

The CDR3 totals 11 residues. The V gene's germline CDR1 is SEHNR and CDR2 FQNEAQ (reference sequence). V lost 4 bases and J 7 bases, leaving 7 bases between the germline ends. This chain joins TRBV7-9 and TRBJ1-1, with a tentative D call TRBD1 (5 bases). The sequences come from CD8+ T cells sorted from PBMCs, collected 10 days after the yellow fever booster vaccination. This clonotype was sampled from a man younger than 35 who received the YFV17D yellow fever vaccine. CDR3 loop: CASSWDGEAFF. DNA for the CDR3: TGTGCCAGCAGCTGGGACGGTGAAGCTTTCTTT.